The clone carrying this TCR beta chain came up once. The CDR3 contains 13 residues. In germline, CDR1 is SNHLY, CDR2 FYNNEI. The ends lost 7 bases at V and 6 bases at J; junction bases unmatched: 4. This sample is part of a study of blood T cell repertoires in COVID-19. Study background: Donors in the United States, Italy and Spain gave samples during acute or convalescent COVID-19. PBMCs, B-cell-depleted T cells, or T cells were the source of the cDNA or gDNA that made up the material.

Methods used by the authors: Nucleated cell counts were estimated from reference gene primer amplification. Produced via immunoSEQ multiplex PCR; TCRdb's table is partial and in-frame only. From that table come the V and J calls and clone size; the DNA was used to work out D and trimming. The top ten hold 2.5% to 3% of the sample, which has around 150,000 clones, around 77% seen once. The V call is TRBV2, the J call TRBJ2-5, with 11 bases aligning to TRBD1. The sample taken for sequencing was peripheral blood. The receptor was derived from a man between 65 and 79 years old with acute or convalescent COVID-19. CDR3 DNA: TGTGCCAGCACTTGGGACAGGGGGAAGACCCAGTACTTC. As protein: CASTWDRGKTQYF. The full variable domain, its missing parts supplied by reference TRBV2 and TRBJ2-5, is EPEVTQTPSHQVTQMGQEVILRCVPISNHLYFYWYRQILGQKVEFLVSFYNNEISEKSEIFDDQFSVERPDGSNFTLKIRSTKLEDSAMYFCASTWDRGKTQYFGPGTRLLVL.